A single sample gave rise to the 13 T cell receptor beta chains below, sequenced in a study of T cells in Graves' hyperthyroidism and ophthalmopathy. TCR beta CDR3 regions were amplified from RNA. HTBI primers were used for first-round RT-PCR of the TCR CDR3. Using its own MiXCR run on the multiplex PCR reads, TCRdb lists one record per CDR3 protein. The sample includes 350,000 or so distinct CDR3 sequences, 15% to 20% of them seen just once. The sequenced material came from blood. These receptors were obtained from a middle-aged woman with Graves' ophthalmopathy.

This clonotype was picked up many times. The rearrangement joins TRBV12-3 or TRBV12-4 to TRBJ1-1; 9 positions agree with TRBD1. V lost 10 bases, J lost 6 bases, and 12 bases stayed unmatched. The CDR3 contains 14 residues. The CDR3 DNA reads as TGTGCCACCGGTCCCGGGACAGGGAAGGCTGAAGCTTTCTTT. Its translation is CATGPGTGKAEAFF.

This clonotype was seen ten or more times. The rearrangement links TRBV20-1 to TRBJ1-2, with D tentatively TRBD1 (6 bases). The V gene's germline CDR1 is DFQATT and CDR2 SNEGSKA (reference sequence). The CDR3 has 16 residues. Trimming left V 0 bases short and J 4 bases short, with 18 bases between. CDR3 DNA sequence: TGCAGTGCTAGAGATCTGGGCAGGGGAGCGCGCTATGGCTACACCTTC. Encoded protein: CSARDLGRGARYGYTF.

The chain uses TRBV28 and TRBJ2-7; 7 positions match TRBD1. The CDR3 is 12 residues long. Trimming at V came to 8 bases and at J to 1 base, leaving 2 bases not matched to a gene. The V gene's germline CDR1 is MDHEN and CDR2 SYDVKM. The CDR3 loop is CASWDSSYEQYF. In DNA, the CDR3 is TGTGCCAGCTGGGACAGTTCCTACGAGCAGTACTTC.

This clonotype was observed at least ten times. The V call is TRBV28, the J call TRBJ2-7; perhaps TRBD2 as D (6 bases). Germline V lookup: CDR1 MDHEN, CDR2 SYDVKM. This CDR3 contains 13 residues. The V end was cut by 9 bases, the J end by 2 bases, with 14 bases between. CDR3 sequence (DNA): TGTGCCAGTCGAGAGCGGGCTACCTACGAGCAGTACTTC. Its protein is CASRERATYEQYF.

There are many counts of this clonotype. This chain uses TRBV12-3 or TRBV12-4 with TRBJ2-7; D is ambiguous. The CDR3 is 15 amino acids. Trimming shortened V by 5 bases and J by 0 bases, and 14 bases separated the two germline ends. The chain's CDR3 is CASSGASTSSYEQYF. Written as DNA, the CDR3 is TGTGCCAGCAGTGGCGCATCTACCAGCTCCTACGAGCAGTACTTC.

This clonotype appeared many times. This chain joins TRBV12-3 or TRBV12-4 and TRBJ1-3; D gene uncertain. Between the trimmed V and J ends, which lost 2 bases and 2 bases, there was a span of 7 bases. This CDR3 is built from 14 residues. CDR3 residues: CASSLTAAGNTIYF. CDR3 in DNA: TGTGCCAGCAGTTTAACGGCGGCTGGAAACACCATATATTTT.

This clonotype was seen ten or more times. This sequence joins TRBV11-1 and TRBJ2-2; maybe TRBD1 (6 bases). Germline V gene data show CDR1 as SGHAT and CDR2 as FQDESV (reference sequence). The V end lost 5 bases, the J end lost 5 bases, and 18 bases lay between the germline ends. The CDR3 runs 16 residues. CDR3 region: CASSRQVGVLTGELFF. DNA of the CDR3: TGTGCCAGCAGCCGACAGGTTGGGGTCCTGACCGGGGAGCTGTTTTTT.

This clonotype was seen many times. The chain employs TRBV6-5 and TRBJ2-7; the D call may be TRBD1 or TRBD2 (5 bases each). The germline V gene encodes CDR1 MNHEY and CDR2 SVGAGI. Trimming removed 8 bases from V and 0 bases from J, with 14 bases in between. The CDR3 is 14 amino acids. CDR3 coding DNA: TGTGCCAGCGCCCTGGGGGAAAGCTCCTACGAGCAGTACTTC. Its protein product is CASALGESSYEQYF.

The V call is TRBV6-5, the J call TRBJ2-7; D is uncertain. The germline V gene has CDR1 MNHEY and CDR2 SVGAGI. Trimming took off 2 bases at V and 6 bases at J, with 8 bases between the two ends. The CDR3 sequence is 12 residues long. In DNA form, the CDR3 reads TGTGCCAGCAGTTACAGGCCCCCCGAGCAGTACTTC. This gives the protein CASSYRPPEQYF.

This clonotype showed up many times. The rearrangement joins TRBV27 to TRBJ1-2; unclear D gene. CDR3 length: 13 residues. V lost 5 bases to trimming and J lost 2 bases, with 9 bases between them. The germline gives CDR1 MNHEY, CDR2 SMNVEV (reference sequence). CDR3 amino acids: CASSRKANYGYTF. CDR3 in DNA: TGTGCCAGCAGTCGAAAAGCCAACTATGGCTACACCTTC.

This clonotype showed up many times. This chain joins TRBV6-5 and TRBJ2-7; D may be TRBD2 (5 bases). V was cut by 6 bases and J by 1 base, with 16 bases left in between. This CDR3 is 15 amino acids long. Germline V CDR1 and CDR2: MNHEY, SVGAGI. CDR3 region: CASRMGRSGSYEQYF. The DNA for the CDR3 is TGTGCCAGCAGGATGGGCCGATCGGGGTCCTACGAGCAGTACTTC.

Many counts were recorded for this clonotype. V usage is TRBV29-1 and J usage is TRBJ2-7; 8 bases are a match to TRBD2. Germline V lookup: CDR1 SQVTM, CDR2 ANQGSEA. With V trimmed by 7 bases and J by 0 bases, 8 bases remained unmatched. The CDR3 spans 14 residues. CDR3 in amino acids: CSAILAESSYEQYF. CDR3 coding DNA: TGCAGCGCCATACTAGCGGAAAGCTCCTACGAGCAGTACTTC.

This clonotype was seen many times. V and J are TRBV11-2 and TRBJ1-6; 10 nucleotides align to TRBD1. This CDR3 comprises 15 residues. The germline V gene encodes CDR1 SGHAT and CDR2 FQNNGV. The ends lost 5 bases at V and 5 bases at J; junction bases unmatched: 3. The DNA of the CDR3 is TGTGCCAGCAGCGCGGACAGGGGGAATAATTCACCCCTCCACTTT. This codes for CASSADRGNNSPLHF.